The present T cell receptor beta chain was sequenced within a study of cytomegalovirus exposure and HLA in healthy donors. Findings and limits, study-wide: CMV serostatus alone was available as immune exposure information.

The CDR3 spans 15 residues. V was shortened by 4 bases and J by 3 bases, with 18 bases between the two germline ends. Germline V gives CDR1 GTSNPN, CDR2 SVGIG (reference sequence). The PCR ran on 60 Vbeta and 13 Jbeta primers. Sequencing was performed with immunoSEQ multiplex PCR; in TCRdb, only in-frame clones are kept and a portion is missing. The sample includes about 160,000 clones, around 60% of them seen just once. This clone occurred a few times. Its target is not known. The receptor was derived from a woman aged 55-70 years in good health and CMV-seropositive. V usage is TRBV30 and J usage is TRBJ1-1, with TRBD1 as a possible D gene (6 bases). Material for sequencing was PBMCs. The CDR3, as DNA: TGTGCCTGGATCCAACACAGGGATCCGGACACTGAAGCTTTCTTT. Residues: CAWIQHRDPDTEAFF.